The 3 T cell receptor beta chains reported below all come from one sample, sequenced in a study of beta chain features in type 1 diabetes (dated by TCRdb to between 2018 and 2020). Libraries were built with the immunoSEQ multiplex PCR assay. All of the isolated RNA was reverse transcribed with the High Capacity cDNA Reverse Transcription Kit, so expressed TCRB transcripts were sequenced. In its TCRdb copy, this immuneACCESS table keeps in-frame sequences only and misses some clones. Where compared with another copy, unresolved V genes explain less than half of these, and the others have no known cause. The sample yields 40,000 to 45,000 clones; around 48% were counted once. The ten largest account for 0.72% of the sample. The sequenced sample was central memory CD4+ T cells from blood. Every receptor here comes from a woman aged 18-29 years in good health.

CDR3 coding DNA: TGCGCCAGCAGCTTGGCCCTGGGGGCAGGAGAGACCCAGTACTTC. Translation: CASSLALGAGETQYF. V gene TRBV5-1 combines with J gene TRBJ2-5, with D possibly matching TRBD1 (6 bases). CDR1 SGHRS and CDR2 YFSETQ come from the germline V gene. Trimming removed 0 bases at V and 4 bases at J, with 13 bases between. The CDR3 length is 15 residues.

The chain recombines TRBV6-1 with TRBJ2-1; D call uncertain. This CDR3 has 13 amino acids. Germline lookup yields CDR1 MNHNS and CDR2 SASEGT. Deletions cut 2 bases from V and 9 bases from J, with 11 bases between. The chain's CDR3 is CASSENFGPEQFF. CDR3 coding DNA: TGTGCCAGCAGTGAAAACTTTGGGCCTGAGCAGTTCTTC.

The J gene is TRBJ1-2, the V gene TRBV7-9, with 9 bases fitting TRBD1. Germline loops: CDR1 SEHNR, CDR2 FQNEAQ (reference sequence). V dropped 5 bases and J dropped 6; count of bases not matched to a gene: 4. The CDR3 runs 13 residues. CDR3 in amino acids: CASSPTGGHGYTF. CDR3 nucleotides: TGTGCCAGCAGCCCAACAGGGGGCCATGGCTACACCTTC.